The 29 T cell receptor beta chains below all came from one sample that was sequenced in a study of CD8+CD57+ T cells in acquired aplastic anemia. Patients picked for sequencing had shown CD8+CD57+ cell expansion detected by flow cytometry. It was genomic DNA that served as the template for profiling TCR beta VDJ and CDR3. Each CDR3 protein gets one entry after TCRdb re-called the reads with MiXCR. The repertoire holds hundreds of thousands of distinct CDR3 sequences, with about three fifths as singletons. The sequencing sample was made of sorted CD4+, CD8+, or CD8+CD57+ T cells (not recorded which) from PBMCs. These receptors were obtained from a human donor with aplastic anemia.

The gene calls are TRBV19 and TRBJ2-1, with D unclear. The CDR3 has 13 residues. CDR1 LNHDA and CDR2 SQIVND come from the germline V gene (reference sequence). Trimming left V 3 bases short and J 4 bases short, with 7 bases between. CDR3 in amino acids: CASSMTDYNEQFF. The CDR3 DNA is TGTGCCAGTAGTATGACGGATTACAATGAGCAGTTCTTC. Drawing the rest from reference TRBV19 and TRBJ2-1, the complete variable domain is DGGITQSPKYLFRKEGQNVTLSCEQNLNHDAMYWYRQDPGQGLRLIYYSQIVNDFQKGDIAEGYSVSREKKESFPLTVTSAQKNPTAFYLCASSMTDYNEQFFGPGTRLTVL.

Points on this clonotype: At one of its ends the junction is not consistent with the germline gene, which may arise from a read error. This chain joins TRBV5-1 and TRBJ1-1, with no clear D. Germline CDR1 SGHRS, CDR2 YFSETQ. The CDR3 contains 16 residues. CDR3 nucleotides: TGTGCCAGCAACTATGGGGTGATCGCAATGAACACTGAAGCTTTCTTT. This gives the protein CASNYGVIAMNTEAFF.

The rearrangement links TRBV2 to TRBJ2-4, with a tentative D call TRBD2 (6 bases). V was trimmed by 7 bases and J by 0 bases, leaving 13 bases between them. The CDR3 spans 15 residues. CDR1 is SNHLY, CDR2 FYNNEI, per germline. CDR3 sequence reads: CASTSDRLAKNIQYF. CDR3 DNA: TGTGCCAGCACTAGCGACAGATTAGCCAAAAACATTCAGTACTTC.

The CDR3 coding sequence is TGTGCCAGCAGTGCTCCGGAGGCGGGGTGGGCCTACGAGCAGTACTTC. Protein product: CASSAPEAGWAYEQYF. The chain recombines TRBV7-9 with TRBJ2-7, with D perhaps TRBD2 (6 bases). The CDR3 contains 16 residues. Germline V gene lookup returns CDR1 SEHNR and CDR2 FQNEAQ (reference sequence). The V end was cut by 6 bases, the J end by 2 bases, with 20 bases between.

The chain has TRBV9 and TRBJ2-3; D is possibly TRBD1 (6 bases). V was pared by 10 bases and J by 3 bases, with 18 bases between. The CDR3 loop spans 14 amino acids. Germline CDR1 and CDR2: SGDLS and YYNGEE. The CDR3 reads CAAITGWATDTQYF. The CDR3 DNA reads as TGTGCCGCTATAACAGGGTGGGCGACAGATACGCAGTATTTT.

This sequence joins TRBV19 and TRBJ2-1, with 11 bases matching TRBD2. Germline V gene sequence: CDR1 LNHDA, CDR2 SQIVND (reference sequence). The CDR3 contains 17 residues. V lost 3 bases and J lost 2; bases outside the gene matches: 6. The CDR3 reads CASSIPTSGVTYNEQFF. The CDR3 DNA follows: TGTGCCAGTAGTATTCCGACTAGCGGGGTAACCTACAATGAGCAGTTCTTC.

This clonotype was seen at least ten times. The V and J genes are TRBV6-5 and TRBJ1-6; 7 bases match TRBD1. V lost 1 base to trimming and J lost 5 bases; unmatched junction nucleotides: 11. Germline V gene data show CDR1 as MNHEY and CDR2 as SVGAGI. This CDR3 spans 18 amino acids. The CDR3 reads CASSYFRYTGANNSPLHF. As DNA, the CDR3 is TGTGCCAGCAGTTACTTCAGATATACAGGGGCCAATAATTCACCCCTCCACTTT.

This chain connects TRBV28 to TRBJ2-3; no definite D call. Germline values: CDR1 MDHEN, CDR2 SYDVKM. Trimming removed 4 bases at V and 2 bases at J, with 13 bases between. There are 15 residues in the CDR3. CDR3 in DNA: TGTGCCAGCAGTTCTACGAAGTCCTTCACAGATACGCAGTATTTT. This translates into CASSSTKSFTDTQYF.

In this sample, this clonotype turned up a few times. The chain employs TRBV19 and TRBJ2-1, with 9 positions matching TRBD1. The trim removed 8 bases at V and 10 bases at J, leaving 12 bases unmatched. CDR1 is LNHDA, CDR2 SQIVND, per germline (reference sequence). The CDR3 length is 14 residues. CDR3 sequence reads: CASRGTGTAWEQFF. The CDR3 nucleotides are TGTGCCAGTCGGGGGACAGGGACCGCGTGGGAGCAGTTCTTC.

On this clonotype: This is likely a read error, given that the CDR3 carries no conserved phenylalanine or tryptophan at its end. The V gene is TRBV5-1, the J gene TRBJ2-7, with TRBD1 as a possible D gene (6 bases). CDR3 length equals 15 residues. V was clipped by 4 bases and J by 0 bases, with 14 bases between them. Germline-derived CDR1 and CDR2 are SGHRS and YFSETQ. The CDR3 DNA reads as TGCGCCAGCAGCCCTGACAGGCTGAGCTCCTACGAGCAGTACCTC. Translating it yields CASSPDRLSSYEQYL.

The rearrangement links TRBV7-9 to TRBJ1-6; 8 bases align to TRBD1. This CDR3 region has 14 residues. The trim removed 5 bases at V and 10 bases at J, leaving 7 bases unmatched. Per germline, CDR1 SEHNR and CDR2 FQNEAQ (reference sequence). The CDR3 sequence is CASSIGQGDSPLHF. CDR3 DNA: TGTGCCAGCAGCATCGGACAGGGTGACTCACCCCTCCACTTT.

This clonotype was seen only once. CDR3 sequence: CAISDPTSGLEVEQFF. In DNA form, the CDR3 reads TGTGCCATCAGTGACCCGACTAGCGGGTTAGAGGTGGAGCAGTTCTTC. The rearrangement uses TRBV10-3 and TRBJ2-1; 10 nucleotides agree with TRBD2. The CDR3 runs 16 residues. CDR1 is ENHRY, CDR2 SYGVKD, per germline. The trim removed 3 bases at V and 10 bases at J, leaving 12 bases unmatched.

The V and J genes are TRBV19 and TRBJ1-5, with D unresolved. Germline lookup yields CDR1 LNHDA and CDR2 SQIVND (reference sequence). There are 15 residues in the CDR3. V was shortened by 8 bases and J by 1 base, with 15 bases between the two germline ends. The CDR3 DNA reads as TGTGCCAGTGACGGTCCGTGGGGAAGCAATCAGCCCCAGCATTTT. It translates to CASDGPWGSNQPQHF.

The rearrangement links TRBV10-3 to TRBJ1-1, with D hard to call. The length of the CDR3 is 12 residues. The V gene lost 2 bases and the J gene lost 9 bases, with 10 bases spanning the gap. Germline V CDR1 and CDR2: ENHRY, SYGVKD. CDR3 residues: CAISEPKSKAFF. The CDR3 region has the DNA TGTGCCATCAGTGAGCCAAAGTCCAAAGCTTTCTTT.

The sample holds many counts of this clonotype. CDR3 DNA sequence: TGTGCCAGCTCACCACCTAGCGGGGGGTACGAGGTGACCCAGTACTTC. This codes for CASSPPSGGYEVTQYF. The rearrangement uses TRBV18 and TRBJ2-5; the match to TRBD2 covers 10 bases. Germline loops: CDR1 KGHSH, CDR2 LQKENI. Trimming cost V 0 bases and J 7 bases; bases outside gene matches: 8. This CDR3 is built from 16 residues.

This chain joins TRBV7-9 and TRBJ2-5; TRBD1 aligns across 7 bases. The CDR3 sequence is 15 residues long. Trimming cost V 1 base and J 2 bases; bases outside gene matches: 4. The germline V gene encodes CDR1 SEHNR and CDR2 FQNEAQ (reference sequence). CDR3 in amino acids: CASSLGQGRQETQYF. In DNA, the CDR3 is TGTGCCAGCAGCTTAGGACAGGGAAGGCAAGAGACCCAGTACTTC.

The chain carries TRBV6-5 and TRBJ1-1; possibly TRBD1 for D (6 bases). V was shortened by 10 bases and J by 0 bases, with 21 bases between the two germline ends. The length of the CDR3 is 16 residues. Germline CDR1 reads MNHEY; CDR2 reads SVGAGI. The CDR3 sequence: CATRTLTGGLNTEAFF. The DNA for the CDR3 is TGTGCCACCCGAACGCTCACGGGGGGCCTGAACACTGAAGCTTTCTTT.

As to this clonotype: Since the CDR3 does not end with the conserved phenylalanine or tryptophan, this likely comes from a read error. This sequence joins TRBV2 and TRBJ2-7, with 8 bases identical to TRBD2. This CDR3 is 16 amino acids long. Germline-derived CDR1 and CDR2 are SNHLY and FYNNEI. The V and J ends lost 6 bases and 1 base, in that order; junction bases with no gene match: 11. The CDR3 spells CASRRGAGASSYEQYS. CDR3 bases: TGTGCCAGCAGGCGGGGGGCAGGGGCGTCTTCCTACGAGCAGTACTCC.

The V and J genes are TRBV9 and TRBJ2-1; 8 nucleotides align to TRBD2. The J segment lost 8 bases and the V segment lost 0 bases, leaving 10 bases of the junction unmatched. Germline-derived CDR1 and CDR2 are SGDLS and YYNGEE. The CDR3 runs to 16 residues. CDR3 sequence: CASSVERSGSLYEQFF. Here the CDR3 DNA reads TGTGCCAGCAGCGTAGAACGAAGCGGGAGTCTATATGAGCAGTTCTTC.

In this sample, this clonotype turned up a few times. The chain couples TRBV20-1 to TRBJ1-5, with D possibly matching TRBD1 (6 bases). Looked up from germline, CDR1 is DFQATT and CDR2 is SNEGSKA (reference sequence). This CDR3 contains 14 residues. With 6 bases removed from V and 0 bases from J, the gap between germline ends came to 12 bases. Here the CDR3 DNA reads TGCAGTGCCCCGGGACAAAATAGCAATCAGCCCCAGCATTTT. It yields the protein CSAPGQNSNQPQHF.

This clonotype was observed at least ten times. The chain couples TRBV2 to TRBJ1-4; TRBD1 agrees at 7 bases. The CDR3 is 13 residues long. Germline V lookup: CDR1 SNHLY, CDR2 FYNNEI. V lost 7 bases and J lost 3; bases outside the gene matches: 2. The CDR3 DNA reads as TGTGCCAGCAAGACAGGGCCTAATGAAAAACTGTTTTTT. Translating it yields CASKTGPNEKLFF.

The V call is TRBV9, the J call TRBJ1-6; D remains unclear. Germline lookup yields CDR1 SGDLS and CDR2 YYNGEE. Trimming removed 0 bases at V and 7 bases at J, with 8 bases between. This CDR3 has 14 amino acids. CDR3 amino acids: CASSVGVMNSPLHF. CDR3 DNA sequence: TGTGCCAGCAGCGTAGGGGTTATGAATTCACCCCTCCACTTT.

In DNA, the CDR3 is TGTGCCAGCAGCTTAGCGACGGCGGGAGAGGTAGATACGCAGTATTTT. This gives the protein CASSLATAGEVDTQYF. The chain recombines TRBV7-2 with TRBJ2-3, with TRBD2 matching 7 bases. The trim removed 0 bases at V and 5 bases at J, leaving 8 bases unmatched. This CDR3 is built from 16 residues. Germline V gene data show CDR1 as SGHTA and CDR2 as FQGNSA.

This clonotype has just a few counts. V is TRBV7-8 and J is TRBJ2-1; D is unclear. This CDR3 has 17 amino acids. V was trimmed by 4 bases and J by 0 bases, leaving 16 bases between them. Germline V lookup: CDR1 SGHVS, CDR2 FQNEAQ. The chain's CDR3 is CASSYDLGPSSYNEQFF. In DNA form, the CDR3 reads TGTGCCAGCAGCTATGATTTGGGCCCGAGCTCCTACAATGAGCAGTTCTTC.

The rearrangement links TRBV7-3 to TRBJ2-1, with 11 bases matching TRBD2. V was clipped by 5 bases and J by 6 bases; unmatched bases: 6. Germline CDR1 reads SGHTA; CDR2 reads FQGTGA. CDR3 length: 15 amino acids. CDR3 region: CASSPGLAAGNEQFF. CDR3 coding DNA: TGTGCCAGCAGCCCGGGACTAGCGGCCGGCAATGAGCAGTTCTTC.

The rearrangement uses TRBV13 and TRBJ2-5, with D unresolved. V was pared by 0 bases and J by 2 bases, with 7 bases between. This CDR3 has 14 amino acids. Germline V CDR1 and CDR2: PRHDT, FYEKMQ (reference sequence). In DNA, the CDR3 is TGTGCCAGCAGCTTAGGACATCTACAAGAGACCCAGTACTTC. Translation: CASSLGHLQETQYF.

The chain couples TRBV10-3 to TRBJ2-1; D is possibly TRBD2 (5 bases). Germline CDR1 and CDR2: ENHRY and SYGVKD. The CDR3 extends over 13 amino acids. V shed 9 bases and J shed 7 bases, with 16 bases lying between them. This chain's CDR3 is CAMSGTAENEQFF. The CDR3 coding sequence is TGTGCCATGAGCGGTACAGCGGAGAATGAGCAGTTCTTC.

This clonotype was seen more than once but under ten times. This chain uses TRBV7-6 with TRBJ2-5, with 11 nucleotides matching TRBD2. With V trimmed by 4 bases and J by 5 bases, 6 bases remained unmatched. CDR3 length: 15 amino acids. The germline V gene encodes CDR1 SGHVS and CDR2 FNYEAQ. The CDR3 region is CASSYSGGAYETQYF. Here the CDR3 DNA reads TGTGCCAGCAGCTATAGCGGGGGGGCGTATGAGACCCAGTACTTC.

This clonotype was counted once. The J gene is TRBJ1-2, the V gene TRBV12-3 or TRBV12-4, with a tentative D call TRBD1 (6 bases). Trimming took 2 bases from V and 6 from J, leaving 7 bases between them. The CDR3 is 12 amino acids. The CDR3 DNA is TGTGCCAGCAGTTTAAGGGGGAATGGCTACACCTTC. Translated, it gives CASSLRGNGYTF.